This T cell receptor (beta chain) was sequenced for a study of human T cells and chemical hapten exposure. Findings of the study overall: No alteration of TCRs above 1 in 1000 frequency was seen with DPC sensitization.

In the original analysis: From approximately 20,000 to 700,000 TCRs were found per sample, with a median of roughly 89,000. One entry per CDR3 protein, called by TCRdb with MiXCR from the 5' RACE reads. The V and J calls and clone size are TCRdb's, not the authors'. The sample records tens of thousands of distinct CDR3 sequences, roughly 7.7% being singletons. As to this clonotype: Its antigen is still unknown.

V lost 6 bases and J 7 bases, leaving 9 bases between the germline ends. The CDR3 is 11 amino acids. Unseparated into fractions, whole blood served as the source from which total RNA was extracted. The V call is TRBV12-3 or TRBV12-4, the J call TRBJ1-1; D perhaps matches TRBD1 (6 bases). The sequence derives from a male donor in good health. The DNA of the CDR3 is TGTGCCAGCAGCGGGACACTTGAAGCTTTCTTT. Its translation is CASSGTLEAFF.